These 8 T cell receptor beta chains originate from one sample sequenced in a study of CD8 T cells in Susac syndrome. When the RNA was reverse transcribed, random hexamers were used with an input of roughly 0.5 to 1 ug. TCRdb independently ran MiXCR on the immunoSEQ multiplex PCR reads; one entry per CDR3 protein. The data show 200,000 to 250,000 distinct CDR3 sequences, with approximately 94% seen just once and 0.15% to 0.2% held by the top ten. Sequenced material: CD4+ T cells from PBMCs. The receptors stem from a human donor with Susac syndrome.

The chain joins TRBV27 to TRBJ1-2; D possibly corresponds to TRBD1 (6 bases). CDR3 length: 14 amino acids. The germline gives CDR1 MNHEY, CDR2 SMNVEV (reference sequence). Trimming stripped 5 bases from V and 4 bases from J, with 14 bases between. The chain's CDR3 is CASSPRTEGYGYTF. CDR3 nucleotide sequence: TGTGCCAGCAGTCCGCGGACAGAAGGCTATGGCTACACCTTC.

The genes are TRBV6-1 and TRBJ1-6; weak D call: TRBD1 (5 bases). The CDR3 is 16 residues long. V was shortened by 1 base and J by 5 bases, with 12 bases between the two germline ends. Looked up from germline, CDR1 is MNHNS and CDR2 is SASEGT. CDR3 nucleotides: TGTGCCAGCAGTGAAGAGGGGATCGGGCATAATTCACCCCTCCACTTT. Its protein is CASSEEGIGHNSPLHF.

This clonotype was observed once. CDR3 sequence reads: CASSQATGLGGLSSYNEQFF. CDR3 DNA sequence: TGTGCCAGCAGTCAGGCCACGGGTTTGGGCGGGTTAAGCTCCTACAATGAGCAGTTCTTC. The chain joins TRBV12-3 or TRBV12-4 to TRBJ2-1; weak D call: TRBD2 (5 bases). V was trimmed by 5 bases and J by 0 bases, leaving 26 bases between them. The CDR3 length is 20 residues.

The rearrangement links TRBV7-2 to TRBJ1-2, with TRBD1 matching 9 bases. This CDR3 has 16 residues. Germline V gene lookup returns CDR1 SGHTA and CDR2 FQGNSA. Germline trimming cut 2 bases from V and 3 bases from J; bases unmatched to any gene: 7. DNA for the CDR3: TGTGCCAGCAGCTTACTGGGGGGACAGGGCGACTATGGCTACACCTTC. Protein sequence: CASSLLGGQGDYGYTF.

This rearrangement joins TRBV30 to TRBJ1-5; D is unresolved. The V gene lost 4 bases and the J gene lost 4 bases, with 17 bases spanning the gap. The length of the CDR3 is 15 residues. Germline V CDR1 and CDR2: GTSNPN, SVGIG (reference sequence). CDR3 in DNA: TGTGCCTGGAAGCCCCAAGGACTCCAAAATCAGCCCCAGCATTTT. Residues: CAWKPQGLQNQPQHF.

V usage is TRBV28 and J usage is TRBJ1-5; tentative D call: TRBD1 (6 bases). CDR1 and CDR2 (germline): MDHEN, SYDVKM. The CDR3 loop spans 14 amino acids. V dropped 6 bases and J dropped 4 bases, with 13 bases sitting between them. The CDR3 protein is CASSRYRENQPQHF. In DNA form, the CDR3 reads TGTGCCAGCAGCCGATACAGGGAAAATCAGCCCCAGCATTTT.

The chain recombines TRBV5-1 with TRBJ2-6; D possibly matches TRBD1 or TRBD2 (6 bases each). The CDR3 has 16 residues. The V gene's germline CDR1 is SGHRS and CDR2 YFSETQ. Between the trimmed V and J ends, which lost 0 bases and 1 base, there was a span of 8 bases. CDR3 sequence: CASSLVGGSGANVLTF. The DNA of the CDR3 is TGCGCCAGCAGCTTGGTAGGGGGGTCTGGGGCCAACGTCCTGACTTTC.

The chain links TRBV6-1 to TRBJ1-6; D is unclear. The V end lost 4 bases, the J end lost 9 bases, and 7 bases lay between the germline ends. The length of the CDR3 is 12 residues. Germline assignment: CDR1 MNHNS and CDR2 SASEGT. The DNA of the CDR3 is TGTGCCAGCAGTGTAGGTGGTTCACCCCTCCACTTT. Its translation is CASSVGGSPLHF.